The present TCR beta chain was sequenced within a study of T cells in Graves' hyperthyroidism and ophthalmopathy (dated by TCRdb to about 2019). Some background on the complete study: To identify distinguishing TCR V-J signatures, a discovery cohort of about 100 patients was used, comprising roughly 45 with Graves' ophthalmopathy and under 60 with stable Graves' hyperthyroidism. In about 6 Graves' hyperthyroidism patients, the study also compared T-cell repertoires from thyroid tissue with T-cell repertoires from blood. Once sampling was done, hyperthyroidism patients were given methimazole at a starting dose of 30 mg daily, whereas ophthalmopathy patients were given high-dose intravenous methylprednisolone. The roughly 90 discovery patients were divided at random into training and test sets in a 7:3 ratio. Prospective prediction of ophthalmopathy was tested in an independent validation cohort consisting of 18 hyperthyroidism patients and 17 patients who later progressed to ophthalmopathy. The paper describes TCR Vbeta CDR3 sequencing of 130 to 150 peripheral blood samples, made up of roughly 45 ophthalmopathy patients, around 78 hyperthyroidism patients and 17 progressor patients. Study-level results and caveats: Most expanded thyroid clonotypes (frequency above 0.001) were also found in blood, which suggests that blood repertoires may mirror thyroid immune responses. Ophthalmopathy was separated from stable hyperthyroidism by a 13 V-J signature model, with approximately 89% sensitivity and roughly 81% specificity obtained in cross-validation and 80%/75% obtained in testing. In validation, progression to ophthalmopathy was predicted by the model with 55% to 71% sensitivity and 72% to 85% specificity, a median of roughly six months before onset. No statistical method was used to set the sample size in advance, and investigators knew the group allocation.

For this clonotype: The antigen this receptor binds is unknown. No base quality values were provided; no much bigger clone lies one nucleotide off.

The TCR beta CDR3 regions were amplified from the RNA transcripts. The first round of RT-PCR for the TCR CDR3 was performed with the HTBI primer set and the Qiagen OneStep RT-PCR kit. A second multiplex PCR round built the libraries, followed by size selection and purification. The libraries were sequenced on an Illumina HiSeq2000 using paired-end 100 bp reads. The authors processed their data as follows. SOAPnuke was used to process the raw data, throwing out any read that contained adapters or uncalled bases, had a mean Phred below 15, or lacked an exact constant-primer or identifier match. High-quality paired reads were merged using COPE v1.2.5, and each unique nucleotide sequence was defined as a clonotype. MiTCR v1.1 was used to align the clonotypes against IMGT TRBV, TRBD and TRBJ reference segments. Only V-J combinations with frequency above 0.0001, covering 99% to 99.2% of repertoires, were analysed. The TCS score was defined as F50 (clonal expansion) divided by E x V (chaos), with BLOSUM62-based TCRdist calculated between CDR3 peptides within each V-J. Welch's t-statistics and random forest reduced approximately 520 V-J features to around 14, which were used in a naive Bayes classifier (R e1071). Thyroid-blood repertoire similarity was quantified with the Morisita-Horn index. TCRdb reprocessed the public reads (quality trimming at Q25 with fastp, clone calling with MiXCR) and kept in-frame beta chains. When rows share a CDR3 protein, they turn into one entry using the most common DNA and genes. TCRdb assigned the V and J calls; the authors' analysis was not used. A total of 450,000 to 700,000 distinct CDR3 sequences appear in this sample, around 46% of them only once. Clones ranked in the top ten supply 15% to 20% of the sample.

The study excluded patients with uncontrolled infections, other autoimmune diseases, pregnancy or lactation. Diagnoses were based on clinical symptoms, serum thyroxine and TRAb, thyroid ultrasound and orbital computed tomography. Total RNA was extracted using Trizol reagent, and RNA quality was assessed on an Agilent 2100 Bioanalyzer. The sequencing input was peripheral blood or thyroid tissue (not recorded which). The source of this sequence is an adult woman with Graves' disease, either hyperthyroidism or ophthalmopathy (not recorded which).

The DNA reads TGTGCCAGCAGCCATCGGACGGGGGGCTCGGGCACTGAAGCTTTCTTT. Its protein reads: CASSHRTGGSGTEAFF. The sequence is built from TRBV7-3 and TRBJ1-1; TRBD1 could be the D gene, as 6 bases match. V is pared back by 5 bases and J by 4 bases, with 20 bases lying between the germline termini. The germline V gene sets CDR1 to SGHTA and CDR2 to FQGTGA. The CDR3 measures 16 amino acids from cysteine to phenylalanine. The only DNA kept is the CDR3, 48 bases in frame from the first base.